This TCR beta chain was documented in a study of blood T cell repertoires in COVID-19. Across the whole study: Material from acute and convalescent COVID-19 was sourced from the United States, Italy and Spain.

The CDR3 sequence is 15 residues long. Deletions cut 1 base from V and 8 bases from J, with 12 bases between. The germline V gene encodes CDR1 SGHTA and CDR2 FQGNSA. Generated by immunoSEQ multiplex PCR, the TCRdb table keeps only in-frame clones and is missing some. The sample includes approximately 46,000 clones, more than 70% of them seen just once. This chain links TRBV7-2 with TRBJ1-6; TRBD1 is a possible D gene (5 bases). The sequenced sample consisted of peripheral blood. The sequence came from a human donor in a cohort sampled during active COVID-19. In nucleotides, the CDR3 is TGTGCCAGCAGCTTAGGGGGCCCGGTTGATTCACCCCTCCACTTT. Translation gives CASSLGGPVDSPLHF.